These 27 T cell receptor beta chains were sequenced from one sample in a study of T cell responses to AZD1222 COVID-19 vaccine. Libraries were prepared by immunoSEQ multiplex PCR; TCRdb keeps only in-frame clonotypes and omits some of them. This sample carries some 170,000 clones, roughly 92% of them seen once, and the ten largest clones take less than 3%. The material sequenced was peripheral blood, taken on day 0 of AZD1222 vaccination. The receptors originated from an adult in good health.

The chain is built from TRBV4-1 and TRBJ2-1; TRBD1 aligns across 8 bases. The CDR3 covers 15 residues. Trimming removed 0 bases from V and 8 bases from J; junction bases left unmatched: 6. Germline values: CDR1 MGHRA, CDR2 YSYEKL. Written as DNA, the CDR3 is TGCGCCAGCAGCCAAGATCGGACAGGGTTGTATGAGCAGTTCTTC. Its protein product is CASSQDRTGLYEQFF.

This chain uses TRBV28 with TRBJ1-2; 7 bases align to TRBD1. The germline V gene has CDR1 MDHEN and CDR2 SYDVKM. J gave up 0 bases and V 7 bases, and 8 bases lay outside the gene matches. The CDR3 covers 15 residues. CDR3 bases: TGTGCCAGCACCTCAGGGGGGGACACTAACTATGGCTACACCTTC. This gives the protein CASTSGGDTNYGYTF.

This sequence joins TRBV10-3 and TRBJ1-1; unclear D gene. Germline lookup yields CDR1 ENHRY and CDR2 SYGVKD. The CDR3 loop spans 13 amino acids. V shed 6 bases and J shed 2 bases, with 10 bases lying between them. The CDR3 bases are TGTGCCATCAGGGCCGGGGAAAACACTGAAGCTTTCTTT. Protein product: CAIRAGENTEAFF.

The chain couples TRBV19 to TRBJ2-7; D remains ambiguous. V was shortened by 3 bases and J by 2 bases, with 5 bases between the two germline ends. The CDR3 length is 12 residues. CDR1 and CDR2 from the germline V gene are LNHDA and SQIVND (reference sequence). The CDR3 is CASSMDAYEQYF. CDR3 bases: TGTGCCAGTAGTATGGACGCCTACGAGCAGTACTTC.

This chain joins TRBV4-2 and TRBJ1-5; tentative D call: TRBD1 (6 bases). V was cut by 2 bases and J by 0 bases, with 11 bases left in between. The CDR3 totals 16 residues. Germline V gene sequence: CDR1 LGHNA, CDR2 YNFKEQ. The CDR3 region is CASSQQGGYSNQPQHF. CDR3 in DNA: TGTGCCAGCAGCCAACAAGGGGGATATAGCAATCAGCCCCAGCATTTT.

The rearrangement links TRBV18 to TRBJ1-2; D gene uncertain. This CDR3 contains 13 residues. Germline assignment: CDR1 KGHSH and CDR2 LQKENI. Trimming shortened V by 4 bases and J by 6 bases, and 12 bases separated the two germline ends. CDR3 DNA sequence: TGTGCCAGCTCACGTGGTAGGGCGGATGGCTACACCTTC. Amino acids: CASSRGRADGYTF.

V usage is TRBV10-3 and J usage is TRBJ2-5, with D maybe TRBD2 (5 bases). This CDR3 contains 12 residues. V lost 10 bases and J 3 bases, leaving 12 bases between the germline ends. Per the germline V gene, CDR1 is ENHRY and CDR2 is SYGVKD. The CDR3 loop reads CATEGEKETQYF. The DNA for the CDR3 is TGTGCCACCGAGGGAGAGAAAGAGACCCAGTACTTC.

This chain joins TRBV6-1 and TRBJ2-7; D is possibly TRBD1 or TRBD2 (5 bases each). Trimming left V 3 bases short and J 2 bases short, with 14 bases between. The germline V gene has CDR1 MNHNS and CDR2 SASEGT. The CDR3 is made up of 15 amino acids. This CDR3 is CASSDRDGSAYEQYF. The CDR3 DNA is TGTGCCAGCAGTGATAGGGACGGATCCGCCTACGAGCAGTACTTC.

The chain recombines TRBV7-9 with TRBJ1-2, with no clear D. Germline assignment: CDR1 SEHNR and CDR2 FQNEAQ (reference sequence). This CDR3 region has 14 residues. Deletions cut 7 bases from V and 4 bases from J, with 16 bases between. Written as DNA, the CDR3 is TGTGCCAGCACCCCGGACCCTATGTCCTATGGCTACACCTTC. Protein: CASTPDPMSYGYTF.

A note on this clone: Relative to the germline gene, one junction end is altered; a read error may explain this. The identical CDR3 is also encoded by other nucleotide sequences in the sample. The V call is TRBV19, the J call TRBJ1-2; unclear D gene. CDR1 and CDR2 (germline): LNHDA, SQIVND (reference sequence). CDR3 length equals 14 residues. The CDR3 coding sequence is TGTGCCAGCAGTATAGGAGCGGGTTTTTATGGCTACACCTTC. Amino acid sequence: CASSIGAGFYGYTF.

The chain links TRBV13 to TRBJ1-2; D not resolved. The V gene lost 5 bases and the J gene lost 7 bases, with 11 bases spanning the gap. Germline-derived CDR1 and CDR2 are PRHDT and FYEKMQ (reference sequence). The CDR3 spans 12 residues. The CDR3 coding sequence is TGTGCCAGCAGCGTAGTGGGAAGTGGCTACACCTTC. This codes for CASSVVGSGYTF.

The CDR3 region is CASSLASGGSRGYTF. The DNA of the CDR3 is TGTGCCAGCAGCTTAGCGTCGGGTGGCAGTCGAGGCTACACCTTC. The J gene is TRBJ1-2, the V gene TRBV7-9; D gene ambiguous. Germline CDR1 and CDR2: SEHNR and FQNEAQ (reference sequence). This CDR3 comprises 15 residues. V shed 0 bases and J shed 8 bases, with 16 bases lying between them.

This sequence joins TRBV18 and TRBJ1-4; maybe TRBD1 (6 bases). V shed 5 bases and J shed 8 bases, with 12 bases lying between them. Looked up from germline, CDR1 is KGHSH and CDR2 is LQKENI. The CDR3 totals 13 residues. This CDR3 reads CASSTDRREKLFF. CDR3 bases: TGTGCCAGCTCAACGGACAGACGGGAAAAACTGTTTTTT.

V and J are TRBV30 and TRBJ1-5; D is undetermined. Germline values: CDR1 GTSNPN, CDR2 SVGIG (reference sequence). This CDR3 has 14 residues. Trimming stripped 0 bases from V and 9 bases from J, with 15 bases between. The DNA for the CDR3 is TGTGCCTGGAGTGTGGGCCCCCCCGGCGGGCCCCAGCATTTT. Translation gives CAWSVGPPGGPQHF.

The chain has TRBV3-1 (or the pseudogene TRBV3-2) and TRBJ2-2; possibly TRBD2 for D (7 bases). Trimming removed 3 bases at V and 3 bases at J, with 17 bases between. The length of the CDR3 is 17 residues. The germline CDR1 and CDR2 sequences are LGHDT and YNNKEL (reference sequence). The CDR3 sequence is CASSHQGRERYTGELFF. For the CDR3, the DNA is TGTGCCAGCAGCCACCAGGGGCGGGAGAGGTACACCGGGGAGCTGTTTTTT.

The chain combines TRBV27 with TRBJ2-7, with 13 bases that match TRBD2. This CDR3 comprises 17 residues. Germline V CDR1 and CDR2: MNHEY, SMNVEV (reference sequence). V gave up 6 bases and J gave up 2 bases; unmatched junction bases: 10. This CDR3 reads CASSRLAGGPSPYEQYF. For the CDR3, the DNA is TGTGCCAGCAGCAGACTAGCGGGAGGACCCTCTCCCTACGAGCAGTACTTC.

The V call is TRBV7-9, the J call TRBJ2-7; D gene uncertain. The V end lost 5 bases, the J end lost 0 bases, and 11 bases lay between the germline ends. This CDR3 spans 14 amino acids. Germline assignment: CDR1 SEHNR and CDR2 FQNEAQ (reference sequence). The CDR3 region is CASSTYPLSYEQYF. DNA for the CDR3: TGTGCCAGCAGCACCTATCCTCTCTCCTACGAGCAGTACTTC.

CDR3 in amino acids: CASSVSGGYNEQFF. Here the CDR3 DNA reads TGCGCCAGCAGCGTTAGCGGAGGATACAATGAGCAGTTCTTC. This chain joins TRBV5-1 and TRBJ2-1; a possible D gene is TRBD2 (6 bases). CDR3 length: 14 amino acids. Germline-derived CDR1 and CDR2 are SGHRS and YFSETQ. The V end was cut by 4 bases, the J end by 4 bases, with 12 bases between.

CDR3: CATLDSLNTEAFF. The CDR3 DNA sequence: TGTGCCACCTTGGACAGTCTGAACACTGAAGCTTTCTTT. The chain combines TRBV19 with TRBJ1-1; D perhaps matches TRBD1 (6 bases). Germline CDR1 LNHDA, CDR2 SQIVND (reference sequence). This CDR3 region has 13 residues. V gave up 10 bases and J gave up 0 bases, with 12 bases separating them. The full variable domain, with the rest looked up from reference TRBV19 and TRBJ1-1, is DGGITQSPKYLFRKEGQNVTLSCEQNLNHDAMYWYRQDPGQGLRLIYYSQIVNDFQKGDIAEGYSVSREKKESFPLTVTSAQKNPTAFYLCATLDSLNTEAFFGQGTRLTVV.

This chain links TRBV9 with TRBJ1-2, with D maybe TRBD1 (6 bases). Germline V gives CDR1 SGDLS, CDR2 YYNGEE. The CDR3 is 14 amino acids. Deletions cut 3 bases from V and 4 bases from J, with 13 bases between. The CDR3 nucleotides read TGTGCCAGCAGCGCCAGTGAAGGGGGCTATGGCTACACCTTC. As protein: CASSASEGGYGYTF.

The chain uses TRBV28 and TRBJ2-1; D not resolved. Looked up from germline, CDR1 is MDHEN and CDR2 is SYDVKM. The germline V and J ends were trimmed by 1 base and 0 bases, with 7 bases remaining between them. The CDR3 runs 15 residues. CDR3 amino acids: CASSLLEISYNEQFF. The CDR3 nucleotides read TGTGCCAGCAGTTTATTGGAGATCTCCTACAATGAGCAGTTCTTC. The complete variable domain, with remaining parts taken from reference TRBV28 and TRBJ2-1, reads DVKVTQSSRYLVKRTGEKVFLECVQDMDHENMFWYRQDPGLGLRLIYFSYDVKMKEKGDIPEGYSVSREKKERFSLILESASTNQTSMYLCASSLLEISYNEQFFGPGTRLTVL.

V and J are TRBV3-1 (or the pseudogene TRBV3-2) and TRBJ2-4; the match to TRBD1 covers 7 bases. The V gene's germline CDR1 is LGHDT and CDR2 YNNKEL (reference sequence). V was clipped by 1 base and J by 8 bases; unmatched bases: 11. CDR3 length equals 16 residues. CDR3 in DNA: TGTGCCAGCAGCCAAGCGAGGAAGGGGGCTTTCGACATTCAGTACTTC. Amino acids: CASSQARKGAFDIQYF.

The chain uses TRBV14 and TRBJ1-2; 7 nucleotides agree with TRBD1. Germline CDR1 SGHDN, CDR2 FVKESK. The CDR3 loop spans 15 amino acids. J gave up 2 bases and V 4 bases, and 7 bases lay outside the gene matches. The chain's CDR3 is CASSPTGTANYGYTF. CDR3 nucleotides: TGTGCCAGCAGCCCGACGGGGACAGCCAACTATGGCTACACCTTC.

The rearrangement joins TRBV7-8 to TRBJ1-1; D remains unclear. The CDR3 has 15 amino acids. V dropped 3 bases and J dropped 4 bases, with 15 bases sitting between them. Germline CDR1 is SGHVS and CDR2 is FQNEAQ. The CDR3 spells CASSLRSGSGTEAFF. Written as DNA, the CDR3 is TGTGCCAGCAGCTTGAGGTCGGGCTCGGGCACTGAAGCTTTCTTT.

The gene calls are TRBV30 and TRBJ1-1; no firm D call. Germline-derived CDR1 and CDR2 are GTSNPN and SVGIG (reference sequence). The CDR3 extends over 15 amino acids. Trimming removed 0 bases from V and 0 bases from J, with 11 bases in between. CDR3 bases: TGTGCCTGGAGTGTACGAGGGATAATGAACACTGAAGCTTTCTTT. Its protein product is CAWSVRGIMNTEAFF. The whole variable domain, filled in from reference TRBV30 and TRBJ1-1, reads SQTIHQWPATLVQPVGSPLSLECTVEGTSNPNLYWYRQAAGRGLQLLFYSVGIGQISSEVPQNLSASRPQDRQFILSSKKLLLSDSGFYLCAWSVRGIMNTEAFFGQGTRLTVV.

The V and J genes are TRBV19 and TRBJ2-1; TRBD1 matches 10 bases. This CDR3 region has 14 residues. Germline loops: CDR1 LNHDA, CDR2 SQIVND (reference sequence). With 6 bases clipped from V and 9 bases from J, the junction kept 8 bases outside the gene matches. The CDR3 is CASSRDRGLVEQFF. The CDR3 DNA follows: TGTGCCAGTAGCCGGGACAGGGGACTTGTTGAGCAGTTCTTC.

The rearrangement joins TRBV15 to TRBJ1-4, with 10 bases matching TRBD1. The V gene's germline CDR1 is LNHNV and CDR2 YYDKDF (reference sequence). This CDR3 has 16 residues. V lost 0 bases, J lost 7 bases, and 5 bases stayed unmatched. CDR3 in DNA: TGTGCCACCAGCAGAGATGGGGACAGGGGAGGTGAAAAACTGTTTTTT. Translating it yields CATSRDGDRGGEKLFF.